Listed here is a single T cell receptor (beta chain). These data come from a study of T cell changes during pregnancy in multiple sclerosis. The table came from immunoSEQ multiplex PCR; TCRdb's copy has only in-frame clones and leaves some out. The sample shows about 42,000 clones, about nine tenths of them seen only once. Trimming removed 5 bases from V and 5 bases from J; junction bases left unmatched: 12. Germline V gives CDR1 MNHEY, CDR2 SMNVEV (reference sequence). The CDR3 consists of 16 residues. The V gene is TRBV27, the J gene TRBJ1-5; TRBD1 matches 7 bases. The receptor comes from a female donor with multiple sclerosis, enrolled in a pregnancy study. Sequencing was performed on CD4+ T cells from peripheral blood mononuclear cells, taken in the second trimester of pregnancy. This CDR3 is CASSPRQGVPYQPQHF. CDR3 sequence (DNA): TGTGCCAGCAGTCCGAGACAGGGTGTCCCCTATCAGCCCCAGCATTTT.